These 8 T cell receptor beta chains originate from one sample sequenced in a study of CD8 T cells in ankylosing spondylitis. What these receptors recognize is not known. TCRdb re-derived calls from the 5' RACE reads in MiXCR, one entry per CDR3 protein. The data show about 510,000 distinct CDR3 sequences, about 5.4% seen once. Study conclusions and caveats: Seemingly characteristic of ankylosing spondylitis blood was a TCR beta motif consisting of roughly 8 highly homologous variants.

Sequenced: blood, either unsorted or a sorted T cell fraction (not recorded which). The receptors were gathered from a male donor with ankylosing spondylitis.

The chain has TRBV12-2 and TRBJ1-5; the table assigns TRBD1, which was not confirmed against the DNA. TRBV12-2 is described as a pseudogene. The CDR3 loop spans 18 amino acids. The CDR3 bases are TGTGCAAGTCGCTCGGACAGGGAGGGATTTCTTAGCAATCAGCCCCAGCATTTT. Translating it yields CASRSDREGFLSNQPQHF.

In its sample, this clonotype was seen many times. DNA of the CDR3: TGTGCCAGCAGCCCCCCGACGGTTAACTACGAGCAGTACTTC. It specifies CASSPPTVNYEQYF. The J gene is TRBJ2-7, the V gene TRBV12-3 or TRBV12-4, with D hard to call. This CDR3 region has 14 residues. V lost 6 bases and J lost 3, with 15 bases in between.

This clonotype has only a few counts. The chain uses TRBV28 and TRBJ2-1; TRBD2 matches 9 bases. CDR1 MDHEN and CDR2 SYDVKM come from the germline V gene. Losses at the gene ends were 3 bases for V and 4 bases for J; bases not matched to a gene: 7. The CDR3 contains 16 residues. The CDR3 DNA reads TGTGCCAGCAGTTTCATAGCGGGGGCCAATTACAATGAGCAGTTCTTC. Its translation: CASSFIAGANYNEQFF.

This clonotype was detected many times. The chain has TRBV7-9 and TRBJ2-3; 13 bases match TRBD2. CDR1 SEHNR and CDR2 FQNEAQ come from the germline V gene (reference sequence). V trimming: 3 bases; J trimming: 4 bases; junction bases outside the gene matches: 7. The CDR3 covers 17 residues. As DNA, the CDR3 is TGTGCCAGCAGCTTCCCGGGGACTAGCGGGATCGCAGATACGCAGTATTTT. It encodes CASSFPGTSGIADTQYF.

This clonotype has at least ten counts. CDR3 protein: CASSQEGYRTGNTIYF. As DNA, the CDR3 is TGCGCCAGCAGCCAAGAAGGGTACAGGACTGGAAACACCATATATTTT. The J gene is TRBJ1-3, the V gene TRBV4-1; perhaps TRBD1 as D (5 bases). Germline assignment: CDR1 MGHRA and CDR2 YSYEKL. The germline V and J ends were trimmed by 0 bases and 2 bases, with 11 bases remaining between them. This CDR3 spans 16 amino acids.

This rearrangement joins TRBV7-8 to TRBJ2-3, with D unclear. There are 13 residues in the CDR3. CDR1 and CDR2 (germline): SGHVS, FQNEAQ. The V and J ends lost 5 bases and 9 bases respectively, with 15 bases between them. The CDR3 sequence: CASSQKADLTQYF. Written as DNA, the CDR3 is TGTGCCAGCAGCCAAAAAGCCGATTTGACGCAGTATTTT. Based on the CDR3 plus reference TRBV7-8 and TRBJ2-3, the full variable domain is GAGVSQSPRYKVAKRGQDVALRCDPISGHVSLFWYQQALGQGPEFLTYFQNEAQLDKSGLPSDRFFAERPEGSVSTLKIQRTQQEDSAVYLCASSQKADLTQYFGPGTRLTVL.

The table lists this clonotype with many counts. This rearrangement joins TRBV6-2 or TRBV6-3 to TRBJ2-1; D gene unclear. CDR1 is MNHEY and CDR2 is SVGEGT in the germline V gene. The V end lost 6 bases, the J end lost 13 bases, and 16 bases lay between the germline ends. This CDR3 region has 12 residues. CDR3 residues: CASRTPVGYQFF. As DNA, the CDR3 is TGTGCCAGCAGAACACCGGTGGGTTATCAGTTCTTC.

Many counts were recorded for this clonotype. V is TRBV29-1 and J is TRBJ2-7; tentative D call: TRBD1 (5 bases). Germline CDR1 is SQVTM and CDR2 is ANQGSEA. The CDR3 loop spans 11 amino acids. V lost 1 base, J lost 5 bases, and 6 bases lay in between. The chain's CDR3 is CSVEAGNEQYF. DNA for the CDR3: TGCAGCGTTGAAGCAGGGAACGAGCAGTACTTC.